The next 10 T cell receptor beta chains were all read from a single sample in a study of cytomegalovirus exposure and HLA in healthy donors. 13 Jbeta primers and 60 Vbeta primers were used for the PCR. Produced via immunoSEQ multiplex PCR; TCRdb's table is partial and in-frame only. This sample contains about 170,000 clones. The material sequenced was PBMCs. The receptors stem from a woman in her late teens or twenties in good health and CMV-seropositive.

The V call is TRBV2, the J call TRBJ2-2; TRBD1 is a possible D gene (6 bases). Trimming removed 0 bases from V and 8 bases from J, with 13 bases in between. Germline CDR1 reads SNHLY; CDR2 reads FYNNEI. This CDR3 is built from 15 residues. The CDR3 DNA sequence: TGTGCCAGCAGTGAAGCGTGGTTGGGGGCGGGGGAGCTGTTTTTT. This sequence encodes CASSEAWLGAGELFF. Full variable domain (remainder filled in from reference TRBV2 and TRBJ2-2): EPEVTQTPSHQVTQMGQEVILRCVPISNHLYFYWYRQILGQKVEFLVSFYNNEISEKSEIFDDQFSVERPDGSNFTLKIRSTKLEDSAMYFCASSEAWLGAGELFFGEGSRLTVL.

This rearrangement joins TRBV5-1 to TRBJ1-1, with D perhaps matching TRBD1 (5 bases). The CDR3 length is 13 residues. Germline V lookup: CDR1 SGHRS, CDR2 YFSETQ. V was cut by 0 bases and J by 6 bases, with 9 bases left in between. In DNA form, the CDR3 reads TGCGCCAGCAGCTTGGGGGGCCGATCTGAAGCTTTCTTT. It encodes CASSLGGRSEAFF.

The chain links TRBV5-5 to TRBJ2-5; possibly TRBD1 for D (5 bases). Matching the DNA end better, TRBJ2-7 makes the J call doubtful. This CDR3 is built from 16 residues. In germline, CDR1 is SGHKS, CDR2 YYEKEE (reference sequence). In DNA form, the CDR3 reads TGTGCCAGCAGCCGGTCGGTCGGCAGGGTGACCTACGAGCAGTACTTC. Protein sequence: CASSRSVGRVTYEQYF.

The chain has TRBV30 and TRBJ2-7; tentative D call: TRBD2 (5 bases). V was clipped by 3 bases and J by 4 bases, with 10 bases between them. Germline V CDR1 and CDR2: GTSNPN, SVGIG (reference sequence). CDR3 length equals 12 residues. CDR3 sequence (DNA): TGTGCCTGGAGCCCGGGGTTTTACGAGCAGTACTTC. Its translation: CAWSPGFYEQYF.

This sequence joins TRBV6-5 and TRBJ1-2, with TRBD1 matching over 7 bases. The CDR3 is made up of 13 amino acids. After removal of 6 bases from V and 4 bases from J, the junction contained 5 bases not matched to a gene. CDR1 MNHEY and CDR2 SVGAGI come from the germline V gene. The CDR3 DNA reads TGTGCCAGCAGCGGAGGGGGCATCTATGGCTACACCTTC. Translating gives CASSGGGIYGYTF.

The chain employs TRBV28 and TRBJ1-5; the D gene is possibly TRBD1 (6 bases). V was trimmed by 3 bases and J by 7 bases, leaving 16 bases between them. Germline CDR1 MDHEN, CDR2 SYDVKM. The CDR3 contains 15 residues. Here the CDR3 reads CASSLGDRSSQPQHF. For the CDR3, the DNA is TGTGCCAGCAGTTTGGGAGACAGGAGTTCGCAGCCCCAGCATTTT.

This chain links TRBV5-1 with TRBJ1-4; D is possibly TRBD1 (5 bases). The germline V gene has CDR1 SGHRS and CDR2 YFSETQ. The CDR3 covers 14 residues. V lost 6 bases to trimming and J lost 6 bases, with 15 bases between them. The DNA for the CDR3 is TGCGCCAGCACCCCACACCCGGGGGATGAAAAACTGTTTTTT. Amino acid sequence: CASTPHPGDEKLFF.

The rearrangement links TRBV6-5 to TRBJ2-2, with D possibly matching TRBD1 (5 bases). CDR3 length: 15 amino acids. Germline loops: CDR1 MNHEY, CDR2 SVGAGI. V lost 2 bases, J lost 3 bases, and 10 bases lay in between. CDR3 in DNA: TGTGCCAGCAGTTACGACAGTGAGGACACCGGGGAGCTGTTTTTT. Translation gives CASSYDSEDTGELFF.

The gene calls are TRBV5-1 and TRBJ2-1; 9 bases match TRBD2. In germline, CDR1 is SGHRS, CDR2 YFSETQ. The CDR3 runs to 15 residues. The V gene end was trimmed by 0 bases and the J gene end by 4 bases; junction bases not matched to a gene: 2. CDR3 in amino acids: CASSLETSGYNEQFF. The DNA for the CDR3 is TGCGCCAGCAGCTTGGAGACTAGCGGTTACAATGAGCAGTTCTTC.

CDR3 sequence (DNA): TGTGCCACCCTGGGACTAGCGGGAGAGACCCAGTACTTC. Translating it yields CATLGLAGETQYF. The V gene is TRBV10-3, the J gene TRBJ2-5, with TRBD2 matching over 12 bases. The CDR3 runs 13 residues. The V gene end was trimmed by 10 bases and the J gene end by 4 bases; junction bases not matched to a gene: 4. The germline gives CDR1 ENHRY, CDR2 SYGVKD.